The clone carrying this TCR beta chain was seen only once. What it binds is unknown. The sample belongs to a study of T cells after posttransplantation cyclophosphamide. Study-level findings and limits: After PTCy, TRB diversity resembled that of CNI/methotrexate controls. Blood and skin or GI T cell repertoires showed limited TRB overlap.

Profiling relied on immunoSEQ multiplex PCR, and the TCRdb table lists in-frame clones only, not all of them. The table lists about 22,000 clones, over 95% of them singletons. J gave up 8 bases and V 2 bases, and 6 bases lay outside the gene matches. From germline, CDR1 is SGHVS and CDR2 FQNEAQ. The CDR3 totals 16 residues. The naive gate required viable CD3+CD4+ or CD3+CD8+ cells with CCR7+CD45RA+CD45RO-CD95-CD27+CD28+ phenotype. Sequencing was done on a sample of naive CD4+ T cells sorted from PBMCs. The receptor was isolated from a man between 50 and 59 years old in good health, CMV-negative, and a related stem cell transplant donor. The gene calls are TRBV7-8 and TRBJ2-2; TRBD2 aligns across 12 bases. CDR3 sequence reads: CASSLLASGGAGELFF. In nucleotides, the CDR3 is TGTGCCAGCAGCTTACTGGCTAGCGGGGGGGCTGGGGAGCTGTTTTTT.